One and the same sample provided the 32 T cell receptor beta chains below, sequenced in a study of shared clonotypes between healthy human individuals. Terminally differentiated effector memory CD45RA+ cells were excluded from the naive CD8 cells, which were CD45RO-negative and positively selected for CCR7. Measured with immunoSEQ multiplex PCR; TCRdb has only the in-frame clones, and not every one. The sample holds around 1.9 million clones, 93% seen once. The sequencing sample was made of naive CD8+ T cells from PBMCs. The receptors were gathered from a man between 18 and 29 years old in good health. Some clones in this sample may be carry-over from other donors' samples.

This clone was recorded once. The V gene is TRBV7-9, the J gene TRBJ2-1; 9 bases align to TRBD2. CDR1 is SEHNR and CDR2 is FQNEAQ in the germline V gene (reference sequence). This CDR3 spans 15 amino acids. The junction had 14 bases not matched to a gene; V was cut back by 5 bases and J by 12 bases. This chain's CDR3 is CASSVLAGVGVAQFF. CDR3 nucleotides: TGTGCCAGCAGCGTCTTAGCGGGAGTAGGGGTGGCGCAGTTCTTC.

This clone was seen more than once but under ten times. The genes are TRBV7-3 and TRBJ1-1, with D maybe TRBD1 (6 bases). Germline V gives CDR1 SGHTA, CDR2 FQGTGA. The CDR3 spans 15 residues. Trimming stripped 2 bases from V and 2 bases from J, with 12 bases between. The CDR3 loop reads CASSLLRGRNTEAFF. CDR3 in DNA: TGTGCCAGCAGCTTATTGCGGGGGCGAAACACTGAAGCTTTCTTT.

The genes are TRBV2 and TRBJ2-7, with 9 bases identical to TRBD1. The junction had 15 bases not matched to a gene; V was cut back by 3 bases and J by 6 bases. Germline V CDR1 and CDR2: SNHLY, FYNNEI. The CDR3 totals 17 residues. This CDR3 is CASSDLFGRTGVSEQYF. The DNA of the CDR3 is TGTGCCAGCAGTGATTTATTCGGAAGGACAGGGGTGTCCGAGCAGTACTTC.

CDR3 residues: CASNPGTGAYGYTF. The DNA for the CDR3 is TGTGCCAGCAACCCGGGGACAGGGGCCTATGGCTACACCTTC. The V gene is TRBV5-6, the J gene TRBJ1-2; 10 bases fit TRBD1. Germline V gene lookup returns CDR1 SGHDT and CDR2 YYEEEE. The trim removed 6 bases at V and 4 bases at J, leaving 6 bases unmatched. The CDR3 totals 14 residues.

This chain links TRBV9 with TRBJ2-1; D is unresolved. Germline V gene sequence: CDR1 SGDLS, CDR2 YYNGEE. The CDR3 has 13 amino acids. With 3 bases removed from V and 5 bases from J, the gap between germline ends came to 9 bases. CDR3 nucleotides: TGTGCCAGCAGCGGAATACACGACAATGAGCAGTTCTTC. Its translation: CASSGIHDNEQFF.

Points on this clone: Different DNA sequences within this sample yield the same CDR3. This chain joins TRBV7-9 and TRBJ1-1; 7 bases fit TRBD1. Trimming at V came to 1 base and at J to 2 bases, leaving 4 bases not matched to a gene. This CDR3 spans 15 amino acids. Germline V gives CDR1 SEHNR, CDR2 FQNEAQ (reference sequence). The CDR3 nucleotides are TGTGCCAGCAGCTTAGGCCAGGGGGTTAACACTGAAGCTTTCTTT. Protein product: CASSLGQGVNTEAFF.

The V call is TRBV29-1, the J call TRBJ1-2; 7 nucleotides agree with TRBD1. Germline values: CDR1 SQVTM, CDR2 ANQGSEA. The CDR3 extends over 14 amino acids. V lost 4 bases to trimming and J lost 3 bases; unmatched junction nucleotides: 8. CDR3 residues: CSVAGTEHHYGYTF. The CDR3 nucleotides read TGCAGCGTTGCCGGGACAGAACACCACTATGGCTACACCTTC.

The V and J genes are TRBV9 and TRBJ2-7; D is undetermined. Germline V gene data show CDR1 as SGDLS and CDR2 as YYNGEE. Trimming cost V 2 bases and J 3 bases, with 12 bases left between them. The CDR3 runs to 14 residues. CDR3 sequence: CASSVLAEGYEQYF. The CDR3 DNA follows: TGTGCCAGCAGCGTCCTCGCAGAAGGCTACGAGCAGTACTTC.

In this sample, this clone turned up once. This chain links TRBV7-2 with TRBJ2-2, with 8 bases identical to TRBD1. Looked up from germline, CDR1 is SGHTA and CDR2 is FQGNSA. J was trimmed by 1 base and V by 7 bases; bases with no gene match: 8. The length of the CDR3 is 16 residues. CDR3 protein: CASTPITGGNTGELFF. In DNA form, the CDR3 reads TGTGCCAGCACTCCTATCACAGGGGGGAACACCGGGGAGCTGTTTTTT.

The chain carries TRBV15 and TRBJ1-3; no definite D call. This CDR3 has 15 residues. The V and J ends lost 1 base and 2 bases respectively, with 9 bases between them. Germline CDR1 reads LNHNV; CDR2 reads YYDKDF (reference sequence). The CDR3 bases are TGTGCCACCAGCAGAGCAGCAGAGCCTGGAAACACCATATATTTT. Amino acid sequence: CATSRAAEPGNTIYF.

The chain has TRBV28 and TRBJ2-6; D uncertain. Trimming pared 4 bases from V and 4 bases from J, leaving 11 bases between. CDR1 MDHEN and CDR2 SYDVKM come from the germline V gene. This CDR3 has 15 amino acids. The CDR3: CASSSWVTGANVLTF. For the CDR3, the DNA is TGTGCCAGCAGTTCTTGGGTAACCGGGGCCAACGTCCTGACTTTC. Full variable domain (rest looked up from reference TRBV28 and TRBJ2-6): DVKVTQSSRYLVKRTGEKVFLECVQDMDHENMFWYRQDPGLGLRLIYFSYDVKMKEKGDIPEGYSVSREKKERFSLILESASTNQTSMYLCASSSWVTGANVLTFGAGSRLTVL.

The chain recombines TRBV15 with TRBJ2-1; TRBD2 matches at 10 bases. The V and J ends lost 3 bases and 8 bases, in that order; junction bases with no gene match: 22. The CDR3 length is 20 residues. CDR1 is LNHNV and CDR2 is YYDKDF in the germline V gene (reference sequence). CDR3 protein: CATSRISNTPAGGPLDEQFF. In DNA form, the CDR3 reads TGTGCCACCAGCAGGATATCTAACACCCCAGCGGGAGGGCCTTTGGATGAGCAGTTCTTC. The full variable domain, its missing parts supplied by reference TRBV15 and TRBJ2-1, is DAMVIQNPRYQVTQFGKPVTLSCSQTLNHNVMYWYQQKSSQAPKLLFHYYDKDFNNEADTPDNFQSRRPNTSFCFLDIRSPGLGDTAMYLCATSRISNTPAGGPLDEQFFGPGTRLTVL.

The CDR3 region has the DNA TGTGCCAGCACCATCATGAGGGTGGGGGACACTGAAGCTTTCTTT. It encodes CASTIMRVGDTEAFF. The J gene is TRBJ1-1, the V gene TRBV28, with D tentatively TRBD1 (5 bases). Looked up from germline, CDR1 is MDHEN and CDR2 is SYDVKM. The CDR3 extends over 15 amino acids. The V and J ends lost 7 bases and 3 bases respectively, with 18 bases between them.

CDR3 region: CASSFRGEGLNYGYTF. CDR3 nucleotides: TGTGCCAGCAGCTTTCGGGGTGAGGGTCTAAACTATGGCTACACCTTC. The rearrangement uses TRBV5-6 and TRBJ1-2; no clear D gene. The length of the CDR3 is 16 residues. Germline V lookup: CDR1 SGHDT, CDR2 YYEEEE. The germline V and J ends were trimmed by 2 bases and 2 bases, with 16 bases remaining between them.

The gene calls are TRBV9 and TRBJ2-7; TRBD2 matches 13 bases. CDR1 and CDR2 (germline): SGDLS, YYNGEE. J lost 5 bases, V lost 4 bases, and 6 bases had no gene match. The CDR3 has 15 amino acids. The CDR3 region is CASSSGLAGVHEQYF. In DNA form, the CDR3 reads TGTGCCAGCAGCTCTGGACTAGCGGGAGTACACGAGCAGTACTTC.

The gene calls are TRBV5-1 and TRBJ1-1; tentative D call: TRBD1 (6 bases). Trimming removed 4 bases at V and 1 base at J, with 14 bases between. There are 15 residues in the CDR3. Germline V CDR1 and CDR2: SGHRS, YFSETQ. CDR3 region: CASSLWLGQNTEAFF. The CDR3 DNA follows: TGCGCCAGCAGCCTCTGGCTGGGACAGAACACTGAAGCTTTCTTT.

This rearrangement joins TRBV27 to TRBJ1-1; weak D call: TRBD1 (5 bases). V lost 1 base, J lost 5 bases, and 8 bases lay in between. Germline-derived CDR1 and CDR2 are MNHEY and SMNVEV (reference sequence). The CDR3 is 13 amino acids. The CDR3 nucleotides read TGTGCCAGCAGTTTATATGGGGCAACTGAAGCTTTCTTT. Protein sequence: CASSLYGATEAFF.

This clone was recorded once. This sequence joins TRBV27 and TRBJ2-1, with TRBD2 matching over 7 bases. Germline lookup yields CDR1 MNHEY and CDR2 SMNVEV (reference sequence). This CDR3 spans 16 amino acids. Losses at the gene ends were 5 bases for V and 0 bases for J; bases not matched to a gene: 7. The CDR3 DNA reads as TGTGCCAGCAGTAATAACCTAGCGGTCTCCTACAATGAGCAGTTCTTC. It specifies CASSNNLAVSYNEQFF.

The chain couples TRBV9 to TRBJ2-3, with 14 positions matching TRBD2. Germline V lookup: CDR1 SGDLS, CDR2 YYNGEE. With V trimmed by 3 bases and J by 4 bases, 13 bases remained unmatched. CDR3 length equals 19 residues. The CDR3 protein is CASSAATSGRGSLADTQYF. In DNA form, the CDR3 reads TGTGCCAGCAGCGCCGCGACTAGCGGGAGGGGATCACTTGCAGATACGCAGTATTTT.

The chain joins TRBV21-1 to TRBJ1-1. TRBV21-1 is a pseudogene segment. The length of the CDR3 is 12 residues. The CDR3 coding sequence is TGTGCCAGCACCCCAAAGGACCAACGAGCTTTCTTT. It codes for CASTPKDQRAFF.

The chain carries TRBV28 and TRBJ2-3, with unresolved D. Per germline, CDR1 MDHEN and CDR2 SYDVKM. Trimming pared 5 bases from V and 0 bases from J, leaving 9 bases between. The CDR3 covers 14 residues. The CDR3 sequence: CASSGITSTDTQYF. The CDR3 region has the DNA TGTGCCAGCAGTGGGATTACTAGCACAGATACGCAGTATTTT.

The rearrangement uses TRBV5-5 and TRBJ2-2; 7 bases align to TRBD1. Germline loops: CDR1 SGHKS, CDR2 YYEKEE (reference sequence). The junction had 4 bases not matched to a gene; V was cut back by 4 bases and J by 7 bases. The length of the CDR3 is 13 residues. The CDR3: CASSLTGSGELFF. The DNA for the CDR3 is TGTGCCAGCAGCCTGACAGGGAGCGGGGAGCTGTTTTTT.

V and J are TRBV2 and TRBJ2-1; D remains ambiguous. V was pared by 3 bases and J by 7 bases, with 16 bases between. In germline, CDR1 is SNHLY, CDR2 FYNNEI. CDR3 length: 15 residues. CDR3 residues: CASSDPSLSGNEQFF. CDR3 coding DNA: TGTGCCAGCAGTGATCCCTCCCTTAGTGGTAATGAGCAGTTCTTC.

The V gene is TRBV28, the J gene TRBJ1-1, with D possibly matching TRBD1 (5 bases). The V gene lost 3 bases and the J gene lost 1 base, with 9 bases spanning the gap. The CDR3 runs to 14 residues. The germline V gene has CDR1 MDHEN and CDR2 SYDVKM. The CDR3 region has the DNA TGTGCCAGCAGTTTCCACGACAGGAACACTGAAGCTTTCTTT. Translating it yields CASSFHDRNTEAFF.

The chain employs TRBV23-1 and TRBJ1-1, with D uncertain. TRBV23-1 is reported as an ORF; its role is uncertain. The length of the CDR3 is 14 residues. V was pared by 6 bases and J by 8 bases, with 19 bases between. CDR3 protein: CASRTRPGRQEAFF. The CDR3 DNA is TGCGCCAGCAGGACCCGCCCAGGCCGCCAAGAAGCTTTCTTT.

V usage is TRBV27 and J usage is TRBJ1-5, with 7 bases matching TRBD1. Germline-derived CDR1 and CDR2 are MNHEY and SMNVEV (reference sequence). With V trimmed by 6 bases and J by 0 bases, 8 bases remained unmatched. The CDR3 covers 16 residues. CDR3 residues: CASSLDRSFSNQPQHF. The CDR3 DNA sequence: TGTGCCAGCAGCTTGGACAGGTCCTTTAGCAATCAGCCCCAGCATTTT.

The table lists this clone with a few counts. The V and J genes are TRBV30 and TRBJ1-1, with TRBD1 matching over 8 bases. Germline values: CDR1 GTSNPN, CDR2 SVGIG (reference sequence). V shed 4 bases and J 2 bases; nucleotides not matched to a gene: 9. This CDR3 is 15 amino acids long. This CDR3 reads CAWNPRGRINTEAFF. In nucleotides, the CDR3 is TGTGCCTGGAATCCCAGGGGGCGCATAAACACTGAAGCTTTCTTT.

The CDR3 region has the DNA TGTGCCAGTACCGAGTGGCCAGGAATGAACACTGAAGCTTTCTTT. Residues: CASTEWPGMNTEAFF. The J gene is TRBJ1-1, the V gene TRBV19; no firm D call. Trimming took off 7 bases at V and 0 bases at J, with 15 bases between the two ends. This CDR3 has 15 amino acids. Germline V gives CDR1 LNHDA, CDR2 SQIVND (reference sequence).

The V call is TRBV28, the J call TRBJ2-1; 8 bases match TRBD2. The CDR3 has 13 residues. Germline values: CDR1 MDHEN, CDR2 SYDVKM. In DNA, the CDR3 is TGTGCAACTCGGCGGGGACGGGAGGGTGAGCAGTTCTTC. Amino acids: CATRRGREGEQFF.

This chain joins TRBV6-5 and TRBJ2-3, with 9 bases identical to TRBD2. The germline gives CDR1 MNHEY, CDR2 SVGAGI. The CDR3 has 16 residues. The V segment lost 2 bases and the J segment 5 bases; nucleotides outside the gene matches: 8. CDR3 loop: CASSYTRAGGKDTQYF. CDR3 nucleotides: TGTGCCAGCAGTTACACCCGAGCGGGAGGAAAAGATACGCAGTATTTT.

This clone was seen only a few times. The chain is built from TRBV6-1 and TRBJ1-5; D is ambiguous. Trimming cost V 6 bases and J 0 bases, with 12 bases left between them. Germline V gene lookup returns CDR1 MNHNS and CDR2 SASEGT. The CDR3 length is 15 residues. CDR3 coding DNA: TGTGCCAGCAGGGGCGGTGAATATAGCAATCAGCCCCAGCATTTT. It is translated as CASRGGEYSNQPQHF.

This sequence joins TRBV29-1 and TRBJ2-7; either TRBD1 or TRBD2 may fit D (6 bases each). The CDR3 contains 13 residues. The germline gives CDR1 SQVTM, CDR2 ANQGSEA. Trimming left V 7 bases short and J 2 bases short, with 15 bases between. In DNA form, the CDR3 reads TGCAGCGCCCGGGGGCTAGCTGCCTACGAGCAGTACTTC. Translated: CSARGLAAYEQYF.